One sample yielded the 26 T cell receptor beta chains listed below, sequenced in a study of post-analysis software for immune sequencing data. Researchers reported that TCR beta cDNA libraries carried unique molecular identifiers. TCRdb called the PCR reads again in MiXCR, with one record for every CDR3 protein. This sample has 350,000 to 500,000 distinct CDR3 sequences, with about 40% found just once. Findings of the study overall: Patients had higher frequencies than controls of a handful of TRBV segments, including TRBV5-6, TRBV5-1 and TRBV20-1.

The antigens these receptors bind are not known. The source material was blood. The receptors were gathered from a girl aged 2 to 9 with multiple sclerosis.

V gene TRBV25-1 combines with J gene TRBJ2-3; 9 bases map to TRBD2. Per the germline V gene, CDR1 is MGHDK and CDR2 is SYGVNS. The trim removed 0 bases at V and 1 base at J, leaving 5 bases unmatched. The CDR3 consists of 17 residues. CDR3 sequence reads: CASSEYRLAVGTDTQYF. CDR3 nucleotides: TGTGCCAGCAGTGAATATCGACTAGCGGTAGGCACAGATACGCAGTATTTT.

The J gene is TRBJ1-1, the V gene TRBV20-1; D unresolved. This CDR3 spans 14 amino acids. Germline V gene lookup returns CDR1 DFQATT and CDR2 SNEGSKA (reference sequence). V lost 5 bases and J lost 4, with 17 bases in between. CDR3 sequence reads: CSAGEGNFVTEAFF. CDR3 in DNA: TGCAGTGCTGGCGAAGGCAATTTTGTCACTGAAGCTTTCTTT.

The V call is TRBV6-5, the J call TRBJ2-1; D call uncertain. CDR1 and CDR2 (germline): MNHEY, SVGAGI. CDR3 length equals 15 residues. The V gene lost 0 bases and the J gene lost 5 bases, with 11 bases spanning the gap. Written as DNA, the CDR3 is TGTGCCAGCAGTTACTCCCCCCACGGTGACAATGAGCAGTTCTTC. Amino acid sequence: CASSYSPHGDNEQFF.

This clonotype came up once. The chain couples TRBV11-2 to TRBJ2-4; the D is unclear. The J call may be incorrect, as the DNA end agrees better with TRBJ2-7. Germline V gene lookup returns CDR1 SGHAT and CDR2 FQNNGV. The CDR3 spans 14 residues. DNA of the CDR3: TGTGCCAGCAGCCCCCCTTATAGGGCCTACGAGCAGTACTTC. It encodes CASSPPYRAYEQYF.

This chain joins TRBV5-5 and TRBJ2-5; D is possibly TRBD1 (6 bases). TRBJ2-7 matches the DNA end more closely, so the J call is doubtful. The CDR3 is 13 amino acids. Germline V gene lookup returns CDR1 SGHKS and CDR2 YYEKEE (reference sequence). The CDR3 loop is CASSLTGRNEQYF. The CDR3 DNA reads TGTGCCAGCAGCTTGACAGGGCGGAACGAGCAGTACTTC.

This clonotype showed up just a few times. The chain combines TRBV4-1 with TRBJ2-7; D ambiguous. Trimming cost V 3 bases and J 4 bases, with 7 bases left between them. Germline assignment: CDR1 MGHRA and CDR2 YSYEKL. The CDR3 spans 12 residues. CDR3 loop: CASSHGGYEQYF. The CDR3 DNA reads TGCGCCAGCAGCCATGGCGGATACGAGCAGTACTTC.

The rearrangement joins TRBV4-1 to TRBJ2-1; D is perhaps TRBD1 or TRBD2 (5 bases each). In germline, CDR1 is MGHRA, CDR2 YSYEKL. Trimming took off 4 bases at V and 9 bases at J, with 19 bases between the two ends. The CDR3 has 15 amino acids. The CDR3 DNA is TGCGCCAGCAGCCCAAGGGACCCAATGGCTGGTGAGCAGTTCTTC. It yields the protein CASSPRDPMAGEQFF.

CDR3: CASSLEPGNEQFF. CDR3 nucleotide sequence: TGCGCCAGCAGCTTGGAACCAGGGAATGAGCAGTTCTTC. This chain joins TRBV5-1 and TRBJ2-1, with a tentative D call TRBD1 (5 bases). CDR1 SGHRS and CDR2 YFSETQ come from the germline V gene. The length of the CDR3 is 13 residues. V lost 0 bases and J 7 bases, leaving 8 bases between the germline ends.

This clonotype appeared a few times. V is TRBV7-2 and J is TRBJ2-1, with D possibly called TRBD1 or TRBD2 (6 bases each). The CDR3 sequence is 13 residues long. Trimming removed 0 bases from V and 13 bases from J, with 13 bases in between. Per germline, CDR1 SGHTA and CDR2 FQGNSA. CDR3 sequence (DNA): TGTGCCAGCAGCTTAGCCCACGGGGGCAGACAGTTCTTC. This translates into CASSLAHGGRQFF.

V gene TRBV7-2 combines with J gene TRBJ2-1; TRBD2 aligns across 8 bases. The CDR3 contains 13 residues. The J segment lost 9 bases and the V segment lost 5 bases, leaving 6 bases of the junction unmatched. Germline loops: CDR1 SGHTA, CDR2 FQGNSA. In nucleotides, the CDR3 is TGTGCCAGCAGCCCCCCCGGGGGGGGTGAGCAGTTCTTC. Residues: CASSPPGGGEQFF. The variable domain in full, with the rest retrieved from reference TRBV7-2 and TRBJ2-1, is GAGVSQSPSNKVTEKGKDVELRCDPISGHTALYWYRQSLGQGLEFLIYFQGNSAPDKSGLPSDRFSAERTGGSVSTLTIQRTQQEDSAVYLCASSPPGGGEQFFGPGTRLTVL.

Turning to this clonotype: One end of the junction varies from germline; a read error may be responsible. The chain recombines TRBV7-9 with TRBJ1-4, with D hard to call. Germline assignment: CDR1 SEHNR and CDR2 FQNEAQ (reference sequence). The CDR3 loop spans 12 amino acids. CDR3 amino acids: CAISLVEEKLFF. The CDR3 DNA is TGTGCCATCAGCTTAGTGGAGGAGAAACTGTTTTTT.

This clonotype came up a few times. This sequence joins TRBV28 and TRBJ1-5; D ambiguous. V lost 5 bases to trimming and J lost 0 bases, with 11 bases between them. The CDR3 has 15 amino acids. Germline V lookup: CDR1 MDHEN, CDR2 SYDVKM. CDR3 DNA: TGTGCCAGCAGTCTGGGAACATATAGCAATCAGCCCCAGCATTTT. Its protein is CASSLGTYSNQPQHF.

The chain employs TRBV6-4 and TRBJ2-3; a weak D match, TRBD2 (6 bases). Germline V gene lookup returns CDR1 MRHNA and CDR2 SNTAGT. This CDR3 is 15 amino acids long. V shed 5 bases and J shed 1 base, with 13 bases lying between them. In nucleotides, the CDR3 is TGTGCCAGCAGTATCGGATCTAGCGGCACAGATACGCAGTATTTT. Translated: CASSIGSSGTDTQYF.

This chain links TRBV28 with TRBJ1-2; TRBD1 is a possible D gene (6 bases). This CDR3 contains 15 residues. V lost 1 base to trimming and J lost 4 bases, with 13 bases between them. CDR1 and CDR2 from the germline V gene are MDHEN and SYDVKM. The CDR3 is CASSLSQGRGYGYTF. DNA of the CDR3: TGTGCCAGCAGTTTATCCCAGGGCAGGGGCTATGGCTACACCTTC.

The V call is TRBV5-6, the J call TRBJ1-1; 9 nucleotides line up with TRBD1. Germline trimming cut 6 bases from V and 1 base from J; bases unmatched to any gene: 10. Germline CDR1 and CDR2: SGHDT and YYEEEE. There are 16 residues in the CDR3. Written as DNA, the CDR3 is TGTGCCAGCACCAAGGGACCGGGACAGGGGAACACTGAAGCTTTCTTT. Translating gives CASTKGPGQGNTEAFF.

The J gene is TRBJ2-5, the V gene TRBV5-1, with 7 positions matching TRBD2. Germline CDR1 and CDR2: SGHRS and YFSETQ. CDR3 length: 14 amino acids. V shed 0 bases, J shed 5 bases, and the junction held 4 bases outside the gene matches. CDR3 residues: CASSLGRGGETQYF. DNA of the CDR3: TGCGCCAGCAGCTTGGGAAGGGGAGGGGAGACCCAGTACTTC.

The chain has TRBV28 and TRBJ1-2, with 9 nucleotides matching TRBD1. J gave up 2 bases and V 5 bases, and 6 bases lay outside the gene matches. Germline CDR1 and CDR2: MDHEN and SYDVKM. CDR3 length: 15 residues. Here the CDR3 DNA reads TGTGCCAGCAGTACCCCCGGGACAGGGAACTATGGCTACACCTTC. This codes for CASSTPGTGNYGYTF.

Comment on this clonotype: This CDR3 is missing its conserved last phenylalanine or tryptophan, likely due to a read error. The chain joins TRBV12-3 or TRBV12-4 to TRBJ2-3; TRBD2 agrees at 7 bases. V trimming: 3 bases; J trimming: 3 bases; junction bases outside the gene matches: 9. The CDR3 is made up of 16 amino acids. This chain's CDR3 is CASSFLAGPLTDTQYS. For the CDR3, the DNA is TGTGCCAGCAGTTTCTTAGCGGGCCCGCTAACAGATACGCAGTATTCT.

This clonotype occurred a few times. For the CDR3, the DNA is TGTGCCACCAGCAGAGATCTCGGCCTAGCAGATACGCAGTATTTT. It specifies CATSRDLGLADTQYF. The chain has TRBV15 and TRBJ2-3; D is ambiguous. Looked up from germline, CDR1 is LNHNV and CDR2 is YYDKDF (reference sequence). This CDR3 contains 15 residues. With 0 bases removed from V and 4 bases from J, the gap between germline ends came to 11 bases.

V gene TRBV5-1 combines with J gene TRBJ2-1; unclear D gene. Trimming cost V 0 bases and J 5 bases, with 9 bases left between them. The CDR3 has 14 residues. The germline V gene encodes CDR1 SGHRS and CDR2 YFSETQ. Here the CDR3 DNA reads TGCGCCAGCAGCTTGGTGGGTCGTGACAATGAGCAGTTCTTC. It is translated as CASSLVGRDNEQFF.

The chain carries TRBV7-8 and TRBJ2-7, with a weak D call TRBD1 (5 bases). Trimming removed 5 bases at V and 0 bases at J, with 17 bases between. The CDR3 length is 16 residues. The germline CDR1 and CDR2 sequences are SGHVS and FQNEAQ. The DNA of the CDR3 is TGTGCCAGCAGCCAAGGGCCCAGGGATCGCTCCTACGAGCAGTACTTC. It translates to CASSQGPRDRSYEQYF.

V gene TRBV28 combines with J gene TRBJ2-1, with 7 bases aligning to TRBD1. Germline CDR1 is MDHEN and CDR2 is SYDVKM. V shed 4 bases and J 7 bases; nucleotides not matched to a gene: 10. The CDR3 extends over 15 amino acids. The CDR3 region has the DNA TGTGCCAGCAGTTCAGTGACAGGGCTGGGAAATGAGCAGTTCTTC. It is translated as CASSSVTGLGNEQFF. Drawing the rest from reference TRBV28 and TRBJ2-1, the complete variable domain is DVKVTQSSRYLVKRTGEKVFLECVQDMDHENMFWYRQDPGLGLRLIYFSYDVKMKEKGDIPEGYSVSREKKERFSLILESASTNQTSMYLCASSSVTGLGNEQFFGPGTRLTVL.

This clonotype was counted between two and nine times. This chain connects TRBV7-9 to TRBJ2-6; D may match TRBD1 or TRBD2 (5 bases each). CDR1 and CDR2 from the germline V gene are SEHNR and FQNEAQ (reference sequence). CDR3 length equals 16 residues. Trimming shortened V by 4 bases and J by 0 bases, and 10 bases separated the two germline ends. CDR3 in amino acids: CASSSPGTSGANVLTF. In nucleotides, the CDR3 is TGTGCCAGCAGCTCTCCAGGGACCTCTGGGGCCAACGTCCTGACTTTC.

This clonotype was counted between two and nine times. This chain joins TRBV4-2 and TRBJ2-3, with 12 bases that match TRBD2. Germline CDR1 LGHNA, CDR2 YNFKEQ. The CDR3 runs to 18 residues. Trimming took 1 base from V and 5 from J; bases not matched to a gene: 10. The CDR3 reads CASSQARRLAGVLDTQYF. CDR3 sequence (DNA): TGTGCCAGCAGCCAAGCTCGGAGACTAGCGGGGGTACTAGATACGCAGTATTTT.

This clonotype has a handful of counts. The chain is built from TRBV6-2 or TRBV6-3 and TRBJ2-5; 7 bases map to TRBD2. The assigned J gene may be wrong: the sequence end matches TRBJ2-7 better. Per germline, CDR1 MNHEY and CDR2 SVGEGT. The CDR3 has 15 amino acids. This CDR3 is CASSYGPGGSYEQYF. The CDR3 DNA reads as TGTGCCAGCAGTTACGGTCCGGGGGGCTCCTACGAGCAGTACTTC.

The chain employs TRBV20-1 and TRBJ1-4; D is unclear. The CDR3 sequence is 13 residues long. In germline, CDR1 is DFQATT, CDR2 SNEGSKA (reference sequence). V was cut by 0 bases and J by 5 bases, with 7 bases left in between. The CDR3 DNA sequence: TGCAGTGCTAGAGATAACGGGAATGAAAAACTGTTTTTT. Translating gives CSARDNGNEKLFF.